The clone carrying this TCR beta chain was observed a handful of times. Its matching antigen is unknown. These data come from a study of T cells in Graves' hyperthyroidism and ophthalmopathy. Study observations and caveats: Blood also held most thyroid clonotypes expanded beyond 0.001. Prediction of ophthalmopathy progression came a median 6.5 months pre-onset.

Aged 18 to 65, the patients had hyperthyroidism that was newly diagnosed and had lasted under 2 months. PBMCs were obtained from roughly 10 ml fresh peripheral blood. Trimming pared 2 bases from V and 12 bases from J, leaving 8 bases between. The CDR3 contains 12 residues. From germline, CDR1 is MNHNY and CDR2 SVGAGI (reference sequence). Amplification of TCR beta CDR3 regions was performed using RNA transcripts as template. The HTBI primer set drove a first-round RT-PCR of the TCR CDR3. TCRdb called the multiplex PCR reads again in MiXCR, with one record for every CDR3 protein. The sample consists of under 350,000 distinct CDR3 sequences, around a sixth of them appearing once.

The rearrangement links TRBV6-6 to TRBJ1-6; D might be TRBD1 (6 bases). The sequence derives from a woman in her forties or fifties with Graves' hyperthyroidism. The sequencing input was blood. CDR3 bases: TGTGCCAGCAGTTACCAGGGGCTACCCCTCCACTTT. Translated, it gives CASSYQGLPLHF.